This T cell receptor beta chain was observed in a study of cytomegalovirus exposure and HLA in healthy donors. With respect to this clone: Its antigen is not known.

Study-wide points: Across donors, most TCRs were seen rarely, yet some public ones were widespread. Roughly even sequencing depth across donors was the assumption behind the presence/absence analyses.

PCR primers comprised 60 Vbeta and 13 Jbeta primers. Profiled with immunoSEQ multiplex PCR; TCRdb holds only in-frame clones, not every one. The sample consists of around 190,000 clones, 86% of them appearing once. The CDR3 extends over 12 amino acids. V was trimmed by 2 bases and J by 13 bases, leaving 17 bases between them. The germline V gene has CDR1 GTSNPN and CDR2 SVGIG (reference sequence). Sequenced: PBMCs. The genes are TRBV30 and TRBJ1-1; maybe TRBD1 (5 bases). The TCR comes from a woman in her twenties or thirties in good health and CMV-seronegative. CDR3 nucleotides: TGTGCCTGGAGTCCAGGGACCCCCGGGGGTTTCTTT. Residues: CAWSPGTPGGFF.